This T cell receptor beta chain was obtained from a study of blood T cell repertoires in COVID-19. Study in general: The origin of the acute and convalescent COVID-19 samples was the United States, Italy and Spain. T cells, B-cell-depleted T cells, or PBMCs provided the cDNA or gDNA that served as material.

Under the authors' procedure: Estimation of nucleated cell counts relied on the amplification of reference gene primers. The repertoire was sequenced with immunoSEQ multiplex PCR; TCRdb's copy has only in-frame clones and lacks some. D and trimming come from the DNA, and the V and J calls and clone size come from that table. The sample holds about 120,000 clones, around 85% seen once. This CDR3 comprises 13 residues. V was cut by 6 bases and J by 1 base, with 9 bases left in between. Looked up from germline, CDR1 is MGHRA and CDR2 is YSYEKL. The TCR originated in a man between 60 and 75 years old with acute or convalescent COVID-19. The sequencing input was peripheral blood. The genes are TRBV4-1 and TRBJ1-1; D gene unclear. Here the CDR3 reads CASSAVGNTEAFF. In DNA form, the CDR3 reads TGCGCCAGCAGTGCGGTGGGGAACACTGAAGCTTTCTTT.